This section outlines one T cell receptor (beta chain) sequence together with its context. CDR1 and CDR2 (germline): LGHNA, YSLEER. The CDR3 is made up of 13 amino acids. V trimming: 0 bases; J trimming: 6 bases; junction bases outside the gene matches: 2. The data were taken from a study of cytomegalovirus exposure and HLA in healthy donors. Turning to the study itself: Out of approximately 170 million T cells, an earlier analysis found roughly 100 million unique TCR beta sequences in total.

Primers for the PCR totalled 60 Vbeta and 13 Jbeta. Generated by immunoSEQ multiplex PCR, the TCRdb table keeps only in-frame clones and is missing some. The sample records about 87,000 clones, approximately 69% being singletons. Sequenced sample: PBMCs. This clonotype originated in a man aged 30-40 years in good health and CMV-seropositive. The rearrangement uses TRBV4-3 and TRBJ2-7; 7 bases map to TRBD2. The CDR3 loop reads CASSQDRGVEQYF. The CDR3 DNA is TGCGCCAGCAGCCAAGATCGGGGGGTCGAGCAGTACTTC.